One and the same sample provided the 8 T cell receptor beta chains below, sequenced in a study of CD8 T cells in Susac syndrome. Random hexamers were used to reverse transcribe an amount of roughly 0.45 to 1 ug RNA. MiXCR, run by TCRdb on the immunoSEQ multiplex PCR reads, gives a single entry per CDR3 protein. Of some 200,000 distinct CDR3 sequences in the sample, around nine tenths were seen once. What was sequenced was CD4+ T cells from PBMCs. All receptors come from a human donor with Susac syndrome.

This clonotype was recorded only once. The CDR3 DNA reads as TGTGCCACCAGCAGAGATGCAGGGCCCCAGCATTTT. This codes for CATSRDAGPQHF. The rearrangement joins TRBV15 to TRBJ1-5; D uncertain. This CDR3 comprises 12 residues. CDR1 is LNHNV and CDR2 is YYDKDF in the germline V gene (reference sequence). The germline V and J ends were trimmed by 0 bases and 9 bases, with 6 bases remaining between them.

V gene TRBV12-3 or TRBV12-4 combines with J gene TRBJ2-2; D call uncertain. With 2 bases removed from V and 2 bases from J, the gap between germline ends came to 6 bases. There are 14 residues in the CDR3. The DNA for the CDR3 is TGTGCCAGCAGTTTAAAGCCAAACACCGGGGAGCTGTTTTTT. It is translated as CASSLKPNTGELFF.

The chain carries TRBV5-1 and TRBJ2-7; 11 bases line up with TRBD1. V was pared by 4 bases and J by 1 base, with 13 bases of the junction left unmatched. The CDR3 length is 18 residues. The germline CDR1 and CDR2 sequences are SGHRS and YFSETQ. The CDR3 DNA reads TGCGCCAGCAGCCCCCACTCATCGGGACAGGGGGTATCCTACGAGCAGTACTTC. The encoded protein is CASSPHSSGQGVSYEQYF.

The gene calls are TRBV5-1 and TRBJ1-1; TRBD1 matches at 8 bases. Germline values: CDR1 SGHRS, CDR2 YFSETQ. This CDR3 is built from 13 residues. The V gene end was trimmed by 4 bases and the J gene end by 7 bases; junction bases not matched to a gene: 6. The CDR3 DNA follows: TGCGCCAGCAGCACCGGACAGGGAAATGAAGCTTTCTTT. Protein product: CASSTGQGNEAFF.

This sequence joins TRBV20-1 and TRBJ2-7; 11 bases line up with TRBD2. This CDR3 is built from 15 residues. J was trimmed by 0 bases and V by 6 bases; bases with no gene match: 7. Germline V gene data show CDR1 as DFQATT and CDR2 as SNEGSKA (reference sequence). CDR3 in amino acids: CSATQLAGVSYEQYF. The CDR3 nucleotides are TGCAGTGCGACCCAACTAGCGGGGGTCTCCTACGAGCAGTACTTC.

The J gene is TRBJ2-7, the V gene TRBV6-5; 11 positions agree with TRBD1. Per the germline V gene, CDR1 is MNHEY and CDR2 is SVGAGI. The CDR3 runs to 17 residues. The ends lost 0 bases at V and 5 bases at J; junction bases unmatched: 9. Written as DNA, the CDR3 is TGTGCCAGCAGTTACTCGGTATCTGGGACAGGGGGTCACGAGCAGTACTTC. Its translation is CASSYSVSGTGGHEQYF.

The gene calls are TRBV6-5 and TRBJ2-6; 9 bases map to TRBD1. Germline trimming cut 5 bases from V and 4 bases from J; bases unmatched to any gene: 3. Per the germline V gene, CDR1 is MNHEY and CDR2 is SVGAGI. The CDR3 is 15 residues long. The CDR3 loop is CASSRTGVGANVLTF. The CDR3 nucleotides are TGTGCCAGCAGTAGGACAGGGGTGGGGGCCAACGTCCTGACTTTC.

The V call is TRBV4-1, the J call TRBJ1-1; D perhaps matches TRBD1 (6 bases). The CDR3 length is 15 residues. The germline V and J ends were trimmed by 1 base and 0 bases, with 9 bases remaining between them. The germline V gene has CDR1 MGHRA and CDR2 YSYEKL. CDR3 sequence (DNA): TGCGCCAGCAGCCAAGGCGGGGGCGTGAACACTGAAGCTTTCTTT. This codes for CASSQGGGVNTEAFF.